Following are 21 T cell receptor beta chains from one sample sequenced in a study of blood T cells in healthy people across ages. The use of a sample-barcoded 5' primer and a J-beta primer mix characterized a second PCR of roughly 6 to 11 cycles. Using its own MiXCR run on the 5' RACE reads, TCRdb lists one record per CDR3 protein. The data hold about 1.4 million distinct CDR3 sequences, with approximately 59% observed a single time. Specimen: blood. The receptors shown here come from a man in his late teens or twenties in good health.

DNA of the CDR3: TGTGCCAGCAGCTTAGCGCCGACAGGGGTATCTGGGGCCAACGTCCTGACTTTC. The encoded protein is CASSLAPTGVSGANVLTF. V usage is TRBV7-2 and J usage is TRBJ2-6; 8 nucleotides align to TRBD1. CDR3 size: 18 residues. V lost 0 bases to trimming and J lost 1 base; unmatched junction nucleotides: 5. The V gene's germline CDR1 is SGHTA and CDR2 FQGNSA.

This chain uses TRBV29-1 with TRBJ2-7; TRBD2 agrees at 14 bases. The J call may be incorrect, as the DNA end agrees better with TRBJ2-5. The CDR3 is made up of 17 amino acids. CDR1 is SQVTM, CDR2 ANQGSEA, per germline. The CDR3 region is CSITGTSGSVGQETQYF. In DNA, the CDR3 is TGCAGCATTACCGGGACTAGCGGGAGTGTGGGCCAAGAGACCCAGTACTTC.

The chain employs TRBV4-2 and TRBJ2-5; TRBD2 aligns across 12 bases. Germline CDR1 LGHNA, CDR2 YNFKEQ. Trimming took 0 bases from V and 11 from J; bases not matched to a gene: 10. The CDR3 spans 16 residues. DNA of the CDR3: TGTGCCAGCAGCCAAGAGTTTGGACTAGCGGGGAGGGAGCAGTACTTC. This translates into CASSQEFGLAGREQYF.

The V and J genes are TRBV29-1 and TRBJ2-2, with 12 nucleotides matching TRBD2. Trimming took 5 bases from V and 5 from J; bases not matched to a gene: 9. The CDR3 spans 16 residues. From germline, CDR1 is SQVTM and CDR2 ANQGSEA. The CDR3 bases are TGCAGCGTTTGGGGAGGACTAGCGGGAAATACCGGGGAGCTGTTTTTT. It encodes CSVWGGLAGNTGELFF.

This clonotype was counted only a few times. The CDR3 coding sequence is TGTGCCAGCAGCTTTATCCCTCCCGGGACTTCTTCCTTGCGGGGCTACACCTTC. This translates into CASSFIPPGTSSLRGYTF. The chain employs TRBV7-9 and TRBJ1-2, with a possible D match to TRBD1 (5 bases). This CDR3 is built from 18 residues. Trimming took off 3 bases at V and 8 bases at J, with 28 bases between the two ends. Germline V lookup: CDR1 SEHNR, CDR2 FQNEAQ (reference sequence).

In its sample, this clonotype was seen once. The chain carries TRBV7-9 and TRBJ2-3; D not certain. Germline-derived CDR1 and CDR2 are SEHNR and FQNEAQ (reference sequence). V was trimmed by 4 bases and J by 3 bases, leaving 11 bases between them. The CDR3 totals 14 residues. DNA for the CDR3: TGTGCCAGCAGCTCTTCATCCCAGACAGATACGCAGTATTTT. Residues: CASSSSSQTDTQYF.

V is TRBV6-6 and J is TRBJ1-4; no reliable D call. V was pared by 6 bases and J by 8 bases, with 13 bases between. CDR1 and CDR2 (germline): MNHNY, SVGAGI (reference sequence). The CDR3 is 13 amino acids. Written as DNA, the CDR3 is TGTGCCAGCAGAAAGACCCAAGGGGAAAAACTGTTTTTT. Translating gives CASRKTQGEKLFF.

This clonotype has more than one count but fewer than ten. The CDR3: CASLVVTSAPPEQYF. Here the CDR3 DNA reads TGTGCCAGTCTCGTAGTAACCAGCGCCCCCCCCGAGCAGTACTTC. This rearrangement joins TRBV6-1 to TRBJ2-7; D is unclear. CDR3 length equals 15 residues. Germline CDR1 and CDR2: MNHNS and SASEGT. V was trimmed by 9 bases and J by 6 bases, leaving 24 bases between them.

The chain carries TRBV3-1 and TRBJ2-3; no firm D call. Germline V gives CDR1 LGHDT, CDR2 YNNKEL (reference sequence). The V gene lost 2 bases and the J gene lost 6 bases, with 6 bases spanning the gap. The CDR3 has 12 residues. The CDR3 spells CASSQWSDTQYF. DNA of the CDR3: TGTGCCAGCAGCCAATGGTCGGATACGCAGTATTTT.

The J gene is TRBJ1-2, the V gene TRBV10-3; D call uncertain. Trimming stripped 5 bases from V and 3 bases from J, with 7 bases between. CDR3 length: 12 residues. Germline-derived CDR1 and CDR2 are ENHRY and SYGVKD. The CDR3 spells CAISSRDYGYTF. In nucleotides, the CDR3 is TGTGCCATCAGTAGCAGAGACTATGGCTACACCTTC.

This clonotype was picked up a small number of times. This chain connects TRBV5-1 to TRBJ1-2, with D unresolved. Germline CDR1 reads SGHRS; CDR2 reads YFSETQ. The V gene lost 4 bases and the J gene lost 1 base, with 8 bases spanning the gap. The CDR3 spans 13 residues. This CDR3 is CASSPQLNYGYTF. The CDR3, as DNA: TGCGCCAGCAGCCCACAGCTTAACTATGGCTACACCTTC.

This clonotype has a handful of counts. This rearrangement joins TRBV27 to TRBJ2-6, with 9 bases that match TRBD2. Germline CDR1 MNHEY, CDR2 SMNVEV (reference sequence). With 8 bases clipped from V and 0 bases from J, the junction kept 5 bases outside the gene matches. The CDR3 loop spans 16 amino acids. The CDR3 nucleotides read TGTGCCAGCTCGGGACTAGCAGTCTCTGGGGCCAACGTCCTGACTTTC. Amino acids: CASSGLAVSGANVLTF.

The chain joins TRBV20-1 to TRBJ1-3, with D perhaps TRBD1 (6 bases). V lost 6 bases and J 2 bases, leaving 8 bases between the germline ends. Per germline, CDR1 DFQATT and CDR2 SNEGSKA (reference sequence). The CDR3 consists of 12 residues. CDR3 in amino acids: CSAGGPGNTIYF. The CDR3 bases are TGCAGTGCGGGGGGCCCTGGAAACACCATATATTTT.

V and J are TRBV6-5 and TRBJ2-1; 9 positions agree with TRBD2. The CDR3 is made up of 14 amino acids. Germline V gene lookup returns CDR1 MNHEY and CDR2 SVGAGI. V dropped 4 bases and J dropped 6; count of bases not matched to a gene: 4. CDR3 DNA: TGTGCCAGCAGTTCCCTAGCGGGAATCAATGAGCAGTTCTTC. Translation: CASSSLAGINEQFF.

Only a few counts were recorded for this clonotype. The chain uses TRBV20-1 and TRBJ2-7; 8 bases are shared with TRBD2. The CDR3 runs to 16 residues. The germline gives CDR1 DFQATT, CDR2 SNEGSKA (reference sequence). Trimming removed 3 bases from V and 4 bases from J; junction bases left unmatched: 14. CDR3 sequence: CSARAMGSGGLYEQYF. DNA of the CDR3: TGCAGTGCTAGGGCCATGGGGAGCGGGGGCCTTTACGAGCAGTACTTC.

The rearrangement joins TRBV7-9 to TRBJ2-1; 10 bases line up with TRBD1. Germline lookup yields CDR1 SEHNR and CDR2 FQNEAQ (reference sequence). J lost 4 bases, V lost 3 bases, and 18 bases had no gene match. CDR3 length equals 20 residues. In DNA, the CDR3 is TGTGCCAGCAGCTTGGCCGGGACAGGGGAAGGTAGCCCCTATTACAATGAGCAGTTCTTC. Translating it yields CASSLAGTGEGSPYYNEQFF.

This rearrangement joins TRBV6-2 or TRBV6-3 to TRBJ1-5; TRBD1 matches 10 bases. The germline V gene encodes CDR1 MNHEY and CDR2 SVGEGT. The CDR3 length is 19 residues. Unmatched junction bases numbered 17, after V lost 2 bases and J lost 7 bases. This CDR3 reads CASSYDPHSDRGLGQPQHF. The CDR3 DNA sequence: TGTGCCAGCAGTTACGACCCACACTCCGACAGGGGGCTAGGACAGCCCCAGCATTTT.

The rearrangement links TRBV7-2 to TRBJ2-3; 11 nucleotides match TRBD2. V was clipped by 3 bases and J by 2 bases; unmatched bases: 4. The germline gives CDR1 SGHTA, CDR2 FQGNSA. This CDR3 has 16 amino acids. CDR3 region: CASSFSGRGATDTQYF. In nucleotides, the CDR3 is TGTGCCAGCAGCTTTAGCGGGAGGGGGGCCACAGATACGCAGTATTTT.

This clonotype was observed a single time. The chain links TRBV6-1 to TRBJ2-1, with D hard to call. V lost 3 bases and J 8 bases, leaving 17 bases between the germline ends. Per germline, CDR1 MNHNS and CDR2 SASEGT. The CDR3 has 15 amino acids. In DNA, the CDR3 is TGTGCCAGCAGTGACCAAGCAGCAGGTGCCCATGAGCAGTTCTTC. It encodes CASSDQAAGAHEQFF.

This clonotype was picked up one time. CDR3 DNA sequence: TGTGCCAGCAGCTTAGGGTCCCAGCGAGACTATGGCTACACCTTC. This codes for CASSLGSQRDYGYTF. The chain links TRBV7-2 to TRBJ1-2; D not certain. The CDR3 is 15 residues long. V was shortened by 1 base and J by 3 bases, with 12 bases between the two germline ends. CDR1 and CDR2 (germline): SGHTA, FQGNSA.

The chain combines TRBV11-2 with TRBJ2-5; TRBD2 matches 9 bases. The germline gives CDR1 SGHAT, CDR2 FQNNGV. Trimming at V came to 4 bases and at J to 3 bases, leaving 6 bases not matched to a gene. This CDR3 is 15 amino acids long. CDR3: CASSSISGREETQYF. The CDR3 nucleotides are TGTGCCAGCAGCTCGATTAGCGGGAGAGAAGAGACCCAGTACTTC.